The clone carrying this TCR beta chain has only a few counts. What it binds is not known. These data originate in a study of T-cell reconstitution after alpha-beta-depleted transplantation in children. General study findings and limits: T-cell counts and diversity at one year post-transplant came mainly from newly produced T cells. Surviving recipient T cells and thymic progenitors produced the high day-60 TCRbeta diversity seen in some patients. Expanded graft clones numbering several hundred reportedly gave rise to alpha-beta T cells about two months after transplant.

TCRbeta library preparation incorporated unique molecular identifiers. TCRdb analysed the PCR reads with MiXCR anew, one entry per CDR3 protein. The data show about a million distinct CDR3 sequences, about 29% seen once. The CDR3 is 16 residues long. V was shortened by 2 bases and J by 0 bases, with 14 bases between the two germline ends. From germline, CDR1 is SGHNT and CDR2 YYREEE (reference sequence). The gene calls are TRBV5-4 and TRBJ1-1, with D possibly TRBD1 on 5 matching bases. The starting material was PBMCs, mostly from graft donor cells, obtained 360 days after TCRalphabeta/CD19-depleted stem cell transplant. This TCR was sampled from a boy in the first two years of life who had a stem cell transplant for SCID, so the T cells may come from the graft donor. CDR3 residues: CASSFSQGRMNTEAFF. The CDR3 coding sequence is TGTGCCAGCAGCTTTTCTCAGGGTCGCATGAACACTGAAGCTTTCTTT.